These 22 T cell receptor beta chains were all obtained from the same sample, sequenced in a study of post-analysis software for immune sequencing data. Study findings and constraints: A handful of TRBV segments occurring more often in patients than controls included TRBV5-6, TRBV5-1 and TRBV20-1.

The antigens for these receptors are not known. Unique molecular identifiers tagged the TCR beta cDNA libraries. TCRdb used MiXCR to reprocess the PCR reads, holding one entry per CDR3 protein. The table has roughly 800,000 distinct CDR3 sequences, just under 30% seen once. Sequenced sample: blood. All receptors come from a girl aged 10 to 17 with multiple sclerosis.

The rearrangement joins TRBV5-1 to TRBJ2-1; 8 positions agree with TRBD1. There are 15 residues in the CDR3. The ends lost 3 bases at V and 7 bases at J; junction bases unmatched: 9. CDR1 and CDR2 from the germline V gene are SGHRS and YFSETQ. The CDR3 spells CASSSGQGEGNEQFF. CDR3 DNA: TGCGCCAGCAGCTCTGGACAGGGAGAAGGAAATGAGCAGTTCTTC. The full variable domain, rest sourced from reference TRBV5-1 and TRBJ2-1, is KAGVTQTPRYLIKTRGQQVTLSCSPISGHRSVSWYQQTPGQGLQFLFEYFSETQRNKGNFPGRFSGRQFSNSRSEMNVSTLELGDSALYLCASSSGQGEGNEQFFGPGTRLTVL.

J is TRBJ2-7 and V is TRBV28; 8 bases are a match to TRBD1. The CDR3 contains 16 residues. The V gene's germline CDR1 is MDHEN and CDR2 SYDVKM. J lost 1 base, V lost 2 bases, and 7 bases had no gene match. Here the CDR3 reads CASSLPPGTGSYEQYF. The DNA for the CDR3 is TGTGCCAGCAGTTTACCTCCCGGGACAGGATCCTACGAGCAGTACTTC.

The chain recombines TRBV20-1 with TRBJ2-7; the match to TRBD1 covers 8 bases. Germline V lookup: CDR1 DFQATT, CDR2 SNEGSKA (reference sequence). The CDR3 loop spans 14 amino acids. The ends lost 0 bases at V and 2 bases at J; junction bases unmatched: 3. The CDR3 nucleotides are TGCAGTGCTAGAGATAGGACAGGGACCTACGAGCAGTACTTC. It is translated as CSARDRTGTYEQYF.

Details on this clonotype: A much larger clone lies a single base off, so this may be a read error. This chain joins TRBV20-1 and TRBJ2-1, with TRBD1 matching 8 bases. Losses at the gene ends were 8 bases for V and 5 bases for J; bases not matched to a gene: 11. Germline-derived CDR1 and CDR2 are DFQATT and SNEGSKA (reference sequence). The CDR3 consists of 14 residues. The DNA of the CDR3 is TGCAGTACAACGACAGGGGATGTCCACAATGAGCAGTTCTTC. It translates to CSTTTGDVHNEQFF.

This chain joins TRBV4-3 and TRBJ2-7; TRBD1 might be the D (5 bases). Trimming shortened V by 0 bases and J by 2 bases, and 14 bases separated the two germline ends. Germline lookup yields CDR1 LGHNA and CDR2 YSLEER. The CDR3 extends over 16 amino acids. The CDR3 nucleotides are TGCGCCAGCAGCCAAGAACTCAGACAGTACGCCTACGAGCAGTACTTC. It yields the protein CASSQELRQYAYEQYF.

Here the CDR3 DNA reads TGTGCCAGCAGCCAGGCGTCACAATACAATGAGCAGTTCTTC. Protein: CASSQASQYNEQFF. This rearrangement joins TRBV14 to TRBJ2-1; no clear D gene. The germline V and J ends were trimmed by 3 bases and 4 bases, with 10 bases remaining between them. CDR1 SGHDN and CDR2 FVKESK come from the germline V gene. The CDR3 spans 14 residues.

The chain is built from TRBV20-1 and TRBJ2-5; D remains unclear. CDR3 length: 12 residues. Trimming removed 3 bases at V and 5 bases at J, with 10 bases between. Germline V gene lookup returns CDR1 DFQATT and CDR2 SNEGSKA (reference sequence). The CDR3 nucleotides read TGCAGTGCTAGGCGAGACGCGGAGACCCAGTACTTC. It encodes CSARRDAETQYF.

CDR3 amino acids: CSARHLAGVTNEQFF. As DNA, the CDR3 is TGCAGTGCTAGACATCTAGCGGGAGTAACCAATGAGCAGTTCTTC. The chain joins TRBV20-1 to TRBJ2-1; 10 nucleotides align to TRBD2. Germline-derived CDR1 and CDR2 are DFQATT and SNEGSKA (reference sequence). The CDR3 runs to 15 residues. Trimming took 2 bases from V and 6 from J; bases not matched to a gene: 7.

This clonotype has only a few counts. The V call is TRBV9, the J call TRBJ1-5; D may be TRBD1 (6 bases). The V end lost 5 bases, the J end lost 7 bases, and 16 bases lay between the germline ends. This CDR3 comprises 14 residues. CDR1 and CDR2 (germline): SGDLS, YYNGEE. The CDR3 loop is CASSPTGANQPQHF. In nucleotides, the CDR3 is TGTGCCAGCAGTCCGACAGGAGCGAACCAGCCCCAGCATTTT.

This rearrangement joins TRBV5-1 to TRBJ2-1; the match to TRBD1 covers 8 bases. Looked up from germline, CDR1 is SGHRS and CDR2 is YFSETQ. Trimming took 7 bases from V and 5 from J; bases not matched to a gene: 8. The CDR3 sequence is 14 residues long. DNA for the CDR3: TGCGCCAGCTCCCGGACAGGGCAGGACAATGAGCAGTTCTTC. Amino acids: CASSRTGQDNEQFF. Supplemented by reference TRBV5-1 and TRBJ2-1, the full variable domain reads KAGVTQTPRYLIKTRGQQVTLSCSPISGHRSVSWYQQTPGQGLQFLFEYFSETQRNKGNFPGRFSGRQFSNSRSEMNVSTLELGDSALYLCASSRTGQDNEQFFGPGTRLTVL.

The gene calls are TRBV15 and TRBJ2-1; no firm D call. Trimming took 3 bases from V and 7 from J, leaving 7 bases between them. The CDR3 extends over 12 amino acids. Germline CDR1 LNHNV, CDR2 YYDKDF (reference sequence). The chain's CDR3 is CATSRSQNEQFF. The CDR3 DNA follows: TGTGCCACCAGCAGGTCCCAAAATGAGCAGTTCTTC.

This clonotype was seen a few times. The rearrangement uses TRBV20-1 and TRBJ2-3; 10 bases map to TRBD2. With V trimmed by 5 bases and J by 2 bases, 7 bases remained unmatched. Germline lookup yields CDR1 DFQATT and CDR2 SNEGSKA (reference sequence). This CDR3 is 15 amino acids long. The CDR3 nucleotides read TGCAGTGCTGGCTTAGCGGGGGGTACCACAGATACGCAGTATTTT. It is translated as CSAGLAGGTTDTQYF.

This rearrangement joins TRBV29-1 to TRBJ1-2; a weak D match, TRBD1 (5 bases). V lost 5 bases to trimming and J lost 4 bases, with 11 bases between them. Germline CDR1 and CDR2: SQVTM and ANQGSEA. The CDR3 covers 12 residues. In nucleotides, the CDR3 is TGCAGCGTTTCAGAGGGACCCTATGGCTACACCTTC. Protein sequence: CSVSEGPYGYTF. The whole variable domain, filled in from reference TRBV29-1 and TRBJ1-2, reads SAVISQKPSRDICQRGTSLTIQCQVDSQVTMMFWYRQQPGQSLTLIATANQGSEATYESGFVIDKFPISRPNLTFSTLTVSNMSPEDSSIYLCSVSEGPYGYTFGSGTRLTVV.

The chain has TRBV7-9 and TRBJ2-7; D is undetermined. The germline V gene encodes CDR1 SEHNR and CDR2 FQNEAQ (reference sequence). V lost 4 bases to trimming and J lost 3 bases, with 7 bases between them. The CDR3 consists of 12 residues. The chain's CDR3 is CASSYGNYEQYF. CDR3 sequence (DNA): TGTGCCAGCAGCTACGGCAACTACGAGCAGTACTTC.

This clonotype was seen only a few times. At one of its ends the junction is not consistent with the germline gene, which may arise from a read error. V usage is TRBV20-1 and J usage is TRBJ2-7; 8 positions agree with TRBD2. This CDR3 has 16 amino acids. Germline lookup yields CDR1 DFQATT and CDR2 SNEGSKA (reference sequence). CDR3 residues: CSARGQREKGSCEQYF. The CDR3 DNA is TGCAGTGCTAGGGGCCAGCGGGAGAAAGGTTCCTGCGAGCAGTACTTC.

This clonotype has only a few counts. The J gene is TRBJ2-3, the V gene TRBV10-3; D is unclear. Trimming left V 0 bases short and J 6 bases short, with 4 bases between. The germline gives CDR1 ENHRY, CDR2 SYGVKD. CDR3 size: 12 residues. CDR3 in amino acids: CAISESQDTQYF. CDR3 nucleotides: TGTGCCATCAGTGAGTCTCAGGATACGCAGTATTTT.

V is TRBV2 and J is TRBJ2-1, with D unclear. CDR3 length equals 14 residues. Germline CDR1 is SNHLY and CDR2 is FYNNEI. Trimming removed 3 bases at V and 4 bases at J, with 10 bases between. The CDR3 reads CASSESLGYNEQFF. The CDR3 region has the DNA TGTGCCAGCAGTGAGTCATTGGGGTACAATGAGCAGTTCTTC. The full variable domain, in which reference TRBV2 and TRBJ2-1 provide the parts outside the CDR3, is EPEVTQTPSHQVTQMGQEVILRCVPISNHLYFYWYRQILGQKVEFLVSFYNNEISEKSEIFDDQFSVERPDGSNFTLKIRSTKLEDSAMYFCASSESLGYNEQFFGPGTRLTVL.

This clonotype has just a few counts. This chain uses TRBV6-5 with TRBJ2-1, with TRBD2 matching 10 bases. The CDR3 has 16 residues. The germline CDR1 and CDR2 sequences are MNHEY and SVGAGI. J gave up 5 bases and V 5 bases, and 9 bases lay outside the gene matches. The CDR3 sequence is CASSRRVAGGNNEQFF. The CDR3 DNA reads TGTGCCAGCAGTCGACGGGTAGCGGGAGGAAACAATGAGCAGTTCTTC.

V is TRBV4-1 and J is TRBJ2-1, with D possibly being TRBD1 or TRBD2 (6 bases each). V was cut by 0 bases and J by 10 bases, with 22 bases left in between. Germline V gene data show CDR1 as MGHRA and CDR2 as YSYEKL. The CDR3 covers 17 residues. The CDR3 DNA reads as TGCGCCAGCAGCCAAGAGGGGGGCGGGGCCCTGATCGGGGAGCAGTTCTTC. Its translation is CASSQEGGGALIGEQFF.

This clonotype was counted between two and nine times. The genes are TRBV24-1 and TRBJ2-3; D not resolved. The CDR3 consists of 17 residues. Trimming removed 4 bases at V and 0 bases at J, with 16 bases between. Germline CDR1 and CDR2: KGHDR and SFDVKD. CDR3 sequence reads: CATSDPIRGSSTDTQYF. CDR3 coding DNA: TGTGCCACCAGTGACCCAATTAGAGGTAGTAGCACAGATACGCAGTATTTT.

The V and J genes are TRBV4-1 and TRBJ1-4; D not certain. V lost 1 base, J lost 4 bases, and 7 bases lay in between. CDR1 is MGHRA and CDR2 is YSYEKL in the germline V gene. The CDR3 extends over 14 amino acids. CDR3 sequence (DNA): TGCGCCAGCAGCCAAGTGCGGGGTAATGAAAAACTGTTTTTT. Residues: CASSQVRGNEKLFF.

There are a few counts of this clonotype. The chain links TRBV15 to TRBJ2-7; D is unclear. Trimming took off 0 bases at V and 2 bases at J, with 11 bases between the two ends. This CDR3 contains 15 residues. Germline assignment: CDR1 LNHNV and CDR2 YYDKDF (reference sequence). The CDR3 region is CATSRDLAETYEQYF. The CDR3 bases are TGTGCCACCAGCAGAGATCTGGCAGAAACCTACGAGCAGTACTTC.